The following is a T cell receptor beta chain sequence with its context. What it binds is not known. This record belongs to a study of graft-versus-host responses after intestinal transplantation. The wider study: Each transplant was multivisceral, liver-intestinal, or isolated intestinal. Once they had received anti-thymocyte globulin induction, all recipients took tacrolimus and steroids for approximately 3 years. Study results and limitations: Clonal ratios of graft-versus-host to host-versus-graft in allografts were high for patients exhibiting graft-donor T cell macrochimerism.

Germline CDR1 is SNHLY and CDR2 is FYNNEI. Trimming left V 7 bases short and J 4 bases short, with 10 bases between. The CDR3 has 12 amino acids. TCRdb's table, derived via immunoSEQ multiplex PCR, lists solely in-frame clones and lacks some. This sample carries 9,500 to 10,000 clones, approximately 94% of them seen once, and the ten largest clones take roughly 2.2%. The source of this sequence is a human patient who received an intestinal transplant, so some T cells may come from the graft donor. The source was PBMCs, collected 8 days after intestinal transplant. V usage is TRBV2 and J usage is TRBJ1-2; D unclear. The CDR3 protein is CASTREGYGYTF. The CDR3 coding sequence is TGTGCCAGCACGAGGGAAGGCTATGGCTACACCTTC. The whole variable domain, filled in from reference TRBV2 and TRBJ1-2, reads EPEVTQTPSHQVTQMGQEVILRCVPISNHLYFYWYRQILGQKVEFLVSFYNNEISEKSEIFDDQFSVERPDGSNFTLKIRSTKLEDSAMYFCASTREGYGYTFGSGTRLTVV.